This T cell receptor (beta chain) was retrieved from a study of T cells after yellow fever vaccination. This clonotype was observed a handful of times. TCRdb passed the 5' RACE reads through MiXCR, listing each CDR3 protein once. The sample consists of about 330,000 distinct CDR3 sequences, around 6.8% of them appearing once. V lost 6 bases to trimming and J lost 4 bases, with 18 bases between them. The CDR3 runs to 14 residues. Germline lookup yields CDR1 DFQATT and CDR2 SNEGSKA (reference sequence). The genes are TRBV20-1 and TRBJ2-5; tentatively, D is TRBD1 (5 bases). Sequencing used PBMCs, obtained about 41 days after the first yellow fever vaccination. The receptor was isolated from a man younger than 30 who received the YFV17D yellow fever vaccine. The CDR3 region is CSALQTVGRETQYF. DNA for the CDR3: TGCAGTGCCCTTCAGACAGTAGGTAGAGAGACCCAGTACTTC.